This entry features one TCR beta chain sequence. Its antigen remains unidentified. Sample-barcoded 5' priming and a J-beta primer mix drove a second PCR of about 7 to 11 cycles. Every sample gave at least 2.5 million paired-end reads containing CDR3. TCRdb passed the 5' RACE reads through MiXCR, listing each CDR3 protein once. Of about 1.5 million distinct CDR3 sequences in the sample, roughly two fifths are singletons; the top ten hold approximately 4.1%. There were at least 5.5 micrograms of total RNA extracted from every sample. The sample originates from a study of blood T cells in healthy people across ages. Findings and caveats of the study: Older age went with lower TCR beta diversity per million T cells, in a roughly linear way.

The sequence was obtained from a young woman in good health. Specimen: blood.

Here the CDR3 reads CASSKPVEGPLSNSPLHF. CDR3 nucleotides: TGTGCCAGCAGCAAACCCGTCGAGGGGCCCTTGTCGAATTCACCCCTCCACTTT. The rearrangement joins TRBV21-1 to TRBJ1-6. TRBV21-1 is deemed a pseudogene. The CDR3 is 18 residues long.